The 13 T cell receptor beta chains below all came from one sample that was sequenced in a study of T cells in localized non-small cell lung cancer. The table came from immunoSEQ multiplex PCR; TCRdb's copy has only in-frame clones and leaves some out. The top ten hold roughly 7.9% of the sample, which has around 12,000 clones, approximately 30% seen once. Sequencing was performed on lung tumor tissue, taken before any cancer treatment. The receptor set was obtained from a female donor older than 55 with stage I lung adenocarcinoma.

Judged by abundance, this clone is medium-sized (0.01 to 0.1%). This chain links TRBV6-7 with TRBJ2-1; a possible D gene is TRBD1 (5 bases). TRBV6-7 is marked as an open reading frame, function uncertain. The CDR3 loop spans 11 amino acids. V was cut by 7 bases and J by 10 bases, with 11 bases left in between. DNA of the CDR3: TGTGCCAGCACGCAGGGTTCCGAGCAGTTCTTC. Protein: CASTQGSEQFF.

This clone showed up just a few times. The CDR3, as DNA: TGTGCCAGCAGCTTGGGGCTGACATATAATTCACCCCTCCACTTT. Residues: CASSLGLTYNSPLHF. The V call is TRBV11-3, the J call TRBJ1-6; possible D gene TRBD1, 5 bases. This CDR3 has 15 amino acids. Germline V gene sequence: CDR1 SGHNT, CDR2 YENEEA. The V and J ends lost 3 bases and 4 bases respectively, with 10 bases between them.

This sequence joins TRBV15 and TRBJ2-3; possible D gene TRBD1, 5 bases. The CDR3 runs 16 residues. Germline CDR1 LNHNV, CDR2 YYDKDF (reference sequence). Between the trimmed V and J ends, which lost 5 bases and 4 bases, there was a span of 19 bases. In nucleotides, the CDR3 is TGTGCCACCAGCTTCTCTCGGGCAGGGCAAGCAGATACGCAGTATTTT. It yields the protein CATSFSRAGQADTQYF.

The chain is built from TRBV15 and TRBJ2-1; 10 nucleotides align to TRBD2. With 9 bases clipped from V and 3 bases from J, the junction kept 5 bases outside the gene matches. The CDR3 spans 14 residues. Germline values: CDR1 LNHNV, CDR2 YYDKDF (reference sequence). CDR3 sequence: CATAGLAFYNEQFF. The CDR3 DNA follows: TGTGCCACTGCGGGACTAGCGTTCTACAATGAGCAGTTCTTC.

The chain joins TRBV1 to TRBJ2-7; the DNA was not used to check the table's D call, TRBD1. TRBV1 is recorded as a pseudogene. The CDR3 runs to 15 residues. The CDR3 DNA reads as TGCACCAGCAGCCGTGCCCCCAGGGTCCCCTACGAGCAGTACTTC. This codes for CTSSRAPRVPYEQYF.

V is TRBV11-3 and J is TRBJ1-2; D possibly corresponds to TRBD1 (6 bases). Germline V CDR1 and CDR2: SGHNT, YENEEA. V was cut by 1 base and J by 8 bases, with 14 bases left in between. The CDR3 covers 14 residues. The CDR3 DNA sequence: TGTGCCAGCAGCTTAGTGGGGACATTGACGGGCTACACCTTC. Its protein is CASSLVGTLTGYTF.

V and J are TRBV5-1 and TRBJ2-2, with D maybe TRBD1 (6 bases). The CDR3 covers 15 residues. Germline V gene lookup returns CDR1 SGHRS and CDR2 YFSETQ. The V and J ends lost 4 bases and 4 bases respectively, with 14 bases between them. CDR3 amino acids: CASSIQGASTGELFF. CDR3 nucleotides: TGCGCCAGCAGCATACAGGGTGCGAGCACCGGGGAGCTGTTTTTT.

The rearrangement joins TRBV6-8 to TRBJ2-1, with 9 bases lining up with TRBD1. The V gene end was trimmed by 6 bases and the J gene end by 6 bases; junction bases not matched to a gene: 6. CDR1 is MNHGY, CDR2 SAAAGT, per germline. The CDR3 loop spans 14 amino acids. This CDR3 is CASRPGQGFNEQFF. The CDR3 nucleotides are TGTGCCAGCAGACCGGGACAGGGTTTCAATGAGCAGTTCTTC.

Only a few counts were recorded for this clone. The chain recombines TRBV9 with TRBJ2-1, with D unclear. The germline gives CDR1 SGDLS, CDR2 YYNGEE. The CDR3 contains 14 residues. Trimming took 3 bases from V and 9 from J, leaving 16 bases between them. CDR3 sequence reads: CASSGPGPFGEQFF. As DNA, the CDR3 is TGTGCCAGCAGCGGGCCCGGACCCTTCGGTGAGCAGTTCTTC.

This clone came up a few times. The chain employs TRBV9 and TRBJ2-6; 7 bases are shared with TRBD1. The CDR3 is made up of 16 amino acids. Germline V CDR1 and CDR2: SGDLS, YYNGEE. V lost 1 base and J lost 3; bases outside the gene matches: 4. The CDR3, as DNA: TGTGCCAGCAGCGTAATAGGGGGCGATGGGGCCAACGTCCTGACTTTC. It encodes CASSVIGGDGANVLTF.

In this sample, this clone turned up once. V usage is TRBV30 and J usage is TRBJ1-5, with D perhaps TRBD1 (5 bases). This CDR3 is 15 amino acids long. The germline V gene has CDR1 GTSNPN and CDR2 SVGIG (reference sequence). Trimming removed 5 bases at V and 2 bases at J, with 16 bases between. CDR3 residues: CAWDRTGLGNQPQHF. The CDR3 DNA is TGTGCCTGGGACAGAACTGGTCTGGGCAATCAGCCCCAGCATTTT.

A few counts support this clone. CDR3 DNA: TGTGCCAGCACTGAAACCGGGACAGCCAACTATGGCTACACCTTC. Its translation: CASTETGTANYGYTF. J is TRBJ1-2 and V is TRBV6-8; 7 nucleotides line up with TRBD1. CDR3 length: 15 residues. Unmatched junction bases numbered 10, after V lost 7 bases and J lost 2 bases. In germline, CDR1 is MNHGY, CDR2 SAAAGT.

The chain is built from TRBV11-3 and TRBJ1-1; no clear D gene. Germline loops: CDR1 SGHNT, CDR2 YENEEA. Trimming shortened V by 5 bases and J by 5 bases, and 15 bases separated the two germline ends. There are 14 residues in the CDR3. CDR3 region: CASSVGSTRTEAFF. Here the CDR3 DNA reads TGTGCCAGCAGCGTGGGGAGTACGAGGACTGAAGCTTTCTTT.